A selection of T cell receptor beta chains follows, all from one sample in a study of blood T cell repertoires in COVID-19. Using immunoSEQ multiplex PCR, the repertoire was profiled, and TCRdb retains in-frame clones only, with some absent. The sample carries roughly 100,000 clones, approximately 76% recorded once. Sequenced input: peripheral blood. These TCRs come from an older woman with acute or convalescent COVID-19. The CDR3 runs from the conserved cysteine through the conserved F or W. Part of the rows lack a size; the others show once, few, many or a class for expanded clones.

v_gene	abundance	CDR3aa
TRBV5-1	many	CASSSVTRGIGGYTF
TRBV7-9	.	CASSKMGDKTNYGYTF
TRBV5-4	.	CASSLDTPNTEAFF
TRBV25-1	.	CASTQGYNQPQHF
TRBV24-1	once	CATPTGGWETQYF
TRBV30	.	CAWSVTGIGNTIYF
TRBV5-5	.	CASSLTSGGNYGYTF
TRBV6-6	.	CASSPRETQYF
TRBV20-1	once	CSASLSYGYTF
TRBV5-1	.	CASSFQGEIGSPLHF
TRBV7-2	.	CASGTRGDTQYF
TRBV2	.	CASSYAEEPQHF
TRBV7-6	.	CASSTGTSGENEQFF
TRBV21-1	.	CASSKGGQPQHF
TRBV9	.	CASSVVKHEAFF
TRBV19	once	CASSISDTQYF
TRBV6-4	.	CASSNSGGHNEQFF
TRBV29-1	few	CSVAGQADSGNTIYF
TRBV27	.	CASSTQGALYGYTF
TRBV30	.	CAWGEGQSYGYTF
TRBV5-1	few	CASSLREGNGGYTF
TRBV27	few	CASSSQLGLAYNEQFF
TRBV19	.	CASSTTMQGNSNQPQHF
TRBV2	once	CASRTAGGKGNTIYF
TRBV27	.	CASSLSRDIRGYTF
TRBV29-1	.	CSVGDRANTEAFF
TRBV12-3/TRBV12-4	.	CASSLTNTGELFF
TRBV5-1	.	CASSFRQGFYEQYF
TRBV21-1	few	CASSKDPRPRQGFGLANYGYTF
TRBV15	.	CATSRDGVREGGYTF
TRBV7-2	few	CASSVWGGADSDTQYF
TRBV5-1	once	CASSLGGLGSYEQYF
TRBV19	.	CASSIRGARANYGYTF
TRBV27	.	CASMTSGSYEQYF
TRBV5-6	.	CASSGDTGTGANVLTF
TRBV29-1	.	CSAGVPGDYGYTF
TRBV21-1	.	CAIPGTGTEAFF
TRBV2	.	CASSTGARLAFF
TRBV30	.	CAWTTGGAGNGYTF
TRBV13	once	CASSLGAGGADYGYTF
TRBV7-2	once	CASSLEGRASGGQETQYF
TRBV7-2	.	CASSLGQPRKHYGYTF
TRBV12-5	.	CASGPPGKNYGYTF
TRBV2	.	CASSGQGGNSPLHF
TRBV28	.	CASSLQAGGAYEQYF
TRBV30	many	CAWSRQGSDEQYF
TRBV11-2	.	CASSSAQGLGEQYF
TRBV9	.	CASSVATVAGEKLFF
TRBV6-2/TRBV6-3	.	CASSSPRDRLYEQYF
TRBV30	.	CAWSYFGYGYTF
TRBV5-1	once	CASSQQMEGYTF
TRBV6-1	.	CASSEAGWRLEAFF
TRBV28	few	CASKPPGYGYTF
TRBV19	.	CASSPTGGNIQYF
TRBV29-1	.	CSVAPGGIYGYTF